This TCR beta chain appears in the sequencing data of a study of early T cells in non-severe SARS-CoV-2 infection. TCRdb reanalysed the 5' RACE reads using MiXCR and keeps one entry per CDR3 protein. This table holds tens of thousands of distinct CDR3 sequences, about 4.4% found once. At least ten counts were recorded for this clonotype. V was trimmed by 1 base and J by 8 bases, leaving 12 bases between them. Per germline, CDR1 MGHRA and CDR2 YSYEKL. The length of the CDR3 is 14 residues. V gene TRBV4-1 combines with J gene TRBJ1-3; D is uncertain. This receptor was taken from an adult who was a healthcare worker with PCR-confirmed SARS-CoV-2 infection or an uninfected control (not recorded which). The sample taken for sequencing was whole blood. The CDR3 DNA is TGCGCCAGCAGCCAAGCCGTCATCGCGGACACCATATATTTT. This translates into CASSQAVIADTIYF.